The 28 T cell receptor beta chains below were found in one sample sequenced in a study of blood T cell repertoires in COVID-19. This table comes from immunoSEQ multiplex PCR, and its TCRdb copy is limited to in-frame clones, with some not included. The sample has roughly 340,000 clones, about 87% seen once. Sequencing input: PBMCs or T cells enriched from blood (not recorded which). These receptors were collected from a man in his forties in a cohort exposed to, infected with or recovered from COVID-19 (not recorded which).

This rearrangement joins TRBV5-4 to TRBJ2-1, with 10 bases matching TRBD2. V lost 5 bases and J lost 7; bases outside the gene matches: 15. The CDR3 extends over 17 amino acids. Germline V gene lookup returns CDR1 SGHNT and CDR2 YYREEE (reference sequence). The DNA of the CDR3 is TGTGCCAGCAGTTACAGGGCGCTAGCGGGAGTTCGGAATGAGCAGTTCTTC. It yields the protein CASSYRALAGVRNEQFF.

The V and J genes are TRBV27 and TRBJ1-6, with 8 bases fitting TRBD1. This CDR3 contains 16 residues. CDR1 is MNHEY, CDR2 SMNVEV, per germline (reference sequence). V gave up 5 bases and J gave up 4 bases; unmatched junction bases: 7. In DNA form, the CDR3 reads TGTGCCAGCAGTACCACAGGGGGTCGGTATAATTCACCCCTCCACTTT. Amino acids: CASSTTGGRYNSPLHF.

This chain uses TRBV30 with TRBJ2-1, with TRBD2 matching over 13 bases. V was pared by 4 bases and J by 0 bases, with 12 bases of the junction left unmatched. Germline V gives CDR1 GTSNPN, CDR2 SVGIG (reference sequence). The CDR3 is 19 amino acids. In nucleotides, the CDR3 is TGTGCCTGGAATGGGGAACGGACTAGCGGGGGCAGCTCCTACAATGAGCAGTTCTTC. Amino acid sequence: CAWNGERTSGGSSYNEQFF. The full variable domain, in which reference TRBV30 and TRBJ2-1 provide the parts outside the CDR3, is SQTIHQWPATLVQPVGSPLSLECTVEGTSNPNLYWYRQAAGRGLQLLFYSVGIGQISSEVPQNLSASRPQDRQFILSSKKLLLSDSGFYLCAWNGERTSGGSSYNEQFFGPGTRLTVL.

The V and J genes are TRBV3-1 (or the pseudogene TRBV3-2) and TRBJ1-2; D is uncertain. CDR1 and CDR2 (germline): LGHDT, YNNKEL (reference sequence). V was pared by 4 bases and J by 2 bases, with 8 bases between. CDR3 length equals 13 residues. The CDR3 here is CASSRQENYGYTF. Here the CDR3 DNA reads TGTGCCAGCAGCCGGCAGGAAAACTATGGCTACACCTTC.

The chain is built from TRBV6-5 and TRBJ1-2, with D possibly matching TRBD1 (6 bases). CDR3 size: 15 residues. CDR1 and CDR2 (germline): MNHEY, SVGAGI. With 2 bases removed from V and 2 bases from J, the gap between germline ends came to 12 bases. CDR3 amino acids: CASSYGGGTNYGYTF. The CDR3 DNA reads TGTGCCAGCAGTTACGGGGGGGGCACGAACTATGGCTACACCTTC.

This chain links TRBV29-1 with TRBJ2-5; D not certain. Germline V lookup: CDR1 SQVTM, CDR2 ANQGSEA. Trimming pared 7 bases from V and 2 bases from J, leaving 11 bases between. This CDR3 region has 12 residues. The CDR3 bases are TGCAGCGGGAAGACATCGCAAGAGACCCAGTACTTC. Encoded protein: CSGKTSQETQYF.

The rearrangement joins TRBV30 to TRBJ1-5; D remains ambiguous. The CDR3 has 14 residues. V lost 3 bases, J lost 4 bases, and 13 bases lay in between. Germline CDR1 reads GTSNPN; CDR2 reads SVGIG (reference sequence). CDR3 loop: CAWSRTSGNQPQHF. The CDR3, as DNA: TGTGCCTGGAGCCGGACTTCGGGGAATCAGCCCCAGCATTTT.

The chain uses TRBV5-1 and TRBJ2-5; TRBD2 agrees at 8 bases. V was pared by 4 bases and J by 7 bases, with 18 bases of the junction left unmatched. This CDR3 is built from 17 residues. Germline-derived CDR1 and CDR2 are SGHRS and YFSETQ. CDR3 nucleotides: TGCGCCAGCAGCGCGTATCGCTCTAGCGGGTCACCGGGGACCCAGTACTTC. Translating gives CASSAYRSSGSPGTQYF.

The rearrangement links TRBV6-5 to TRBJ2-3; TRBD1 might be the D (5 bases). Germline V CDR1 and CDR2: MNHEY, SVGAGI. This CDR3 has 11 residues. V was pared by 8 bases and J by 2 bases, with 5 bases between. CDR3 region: CASGATDTQYF. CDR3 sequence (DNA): TGTGCCAGCGGGGCCACAGATACGCAGTATTTT.

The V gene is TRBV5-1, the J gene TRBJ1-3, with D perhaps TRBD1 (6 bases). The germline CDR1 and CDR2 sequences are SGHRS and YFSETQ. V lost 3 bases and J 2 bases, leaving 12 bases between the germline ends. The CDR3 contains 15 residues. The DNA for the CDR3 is TGCGCCAGCAGCTCGACAGGTTTGGCTGGAAACACCATATATTTT. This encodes CASSSTGLAGNTIYF. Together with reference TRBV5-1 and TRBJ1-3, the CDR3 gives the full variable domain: KAGVTQTPRYLIKTRGQQVTLSCSPISGHRSVSWYQQTPGQGLQFLFEYFSETQRNKGNFPGRFSGRQFSNSRSEMNVSTLELGDSALYLCASSSTGLAGNTIYFGEGSWLTVV.

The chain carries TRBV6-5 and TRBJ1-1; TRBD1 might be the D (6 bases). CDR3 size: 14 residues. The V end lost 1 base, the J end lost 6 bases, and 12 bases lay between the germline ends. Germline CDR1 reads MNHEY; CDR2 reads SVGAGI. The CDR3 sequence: CASSYLGARAEAFF. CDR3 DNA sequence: TGTGCCAGCAGTTACTTGGGGGCGCGGGCTGAAGCTTTCTTT.

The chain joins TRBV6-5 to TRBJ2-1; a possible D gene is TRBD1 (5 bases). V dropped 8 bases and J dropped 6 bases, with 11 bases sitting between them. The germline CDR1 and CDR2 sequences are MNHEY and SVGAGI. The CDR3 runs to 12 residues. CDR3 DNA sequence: TGTGCCAGCCAGGGCCCAGGCAATGAGCAGTTCTTC. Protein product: CASQGPGNEQFF.

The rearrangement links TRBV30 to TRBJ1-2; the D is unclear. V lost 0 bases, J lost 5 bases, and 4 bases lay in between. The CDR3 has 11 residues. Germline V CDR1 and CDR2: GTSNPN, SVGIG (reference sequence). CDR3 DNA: TGTGCCTGGAGTGTACAGTATGGCTACACCTTC. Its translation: CAWSVQYGYTF.

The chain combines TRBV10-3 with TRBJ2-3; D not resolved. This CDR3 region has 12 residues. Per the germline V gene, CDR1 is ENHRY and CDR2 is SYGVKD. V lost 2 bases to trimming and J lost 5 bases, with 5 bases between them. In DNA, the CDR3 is TGTGCCATCAGTGAGGTCGGAGATACGCAGTATTTT. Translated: CAISEVGDTQYF.

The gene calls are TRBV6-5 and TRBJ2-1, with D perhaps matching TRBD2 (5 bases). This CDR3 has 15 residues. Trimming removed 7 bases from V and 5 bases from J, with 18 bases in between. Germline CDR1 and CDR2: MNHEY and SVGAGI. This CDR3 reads CASNPSGNNDNEQFF. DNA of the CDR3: TGTGCCAGCAATCCCTCGGGGAACAACGACAATGAGCAGTTCTTC.

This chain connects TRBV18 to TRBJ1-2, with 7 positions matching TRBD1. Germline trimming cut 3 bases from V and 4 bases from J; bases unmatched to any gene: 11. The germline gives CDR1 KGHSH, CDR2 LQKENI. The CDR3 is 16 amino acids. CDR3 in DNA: TGTGCCAGCTCACCTGGTACCCGGGACAGCCCCTATGGCTACACCTTC. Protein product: CASSPGTRDSPYGYTF.

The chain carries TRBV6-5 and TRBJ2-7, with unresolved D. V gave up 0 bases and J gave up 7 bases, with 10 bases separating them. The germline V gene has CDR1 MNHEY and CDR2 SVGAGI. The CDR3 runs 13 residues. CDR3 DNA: TGTGCCAGCAGTTACTCGGCCTCGTGGGAGCAGTACTTC. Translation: CASSYSASWEQYF.

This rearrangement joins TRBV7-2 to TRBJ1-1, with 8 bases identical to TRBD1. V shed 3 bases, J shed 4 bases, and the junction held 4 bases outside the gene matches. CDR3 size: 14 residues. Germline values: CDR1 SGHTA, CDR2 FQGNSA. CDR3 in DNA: TGTGCCAGCAGCTTCAGGACAGGGCCCACTGAAGCTTTCTTT. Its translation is CASSFRTGPTEAFF.

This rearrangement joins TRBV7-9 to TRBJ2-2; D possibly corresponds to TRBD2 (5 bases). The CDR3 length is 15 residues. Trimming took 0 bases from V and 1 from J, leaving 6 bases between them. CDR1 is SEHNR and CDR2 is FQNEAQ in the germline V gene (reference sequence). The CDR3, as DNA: TGTGCCAGCAGCTTAGCTCGGGGGAACACCGGGGAGCTGTTTTTT. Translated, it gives CASSLARGNTGELFF.

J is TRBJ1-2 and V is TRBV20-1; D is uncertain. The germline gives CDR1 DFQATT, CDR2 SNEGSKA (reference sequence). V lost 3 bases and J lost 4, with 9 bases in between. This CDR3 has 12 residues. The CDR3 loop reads CSASLRGYGYTF. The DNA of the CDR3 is TGCAGTGCTAGTTTGCGTGGCTATGGCTACACCTTC.

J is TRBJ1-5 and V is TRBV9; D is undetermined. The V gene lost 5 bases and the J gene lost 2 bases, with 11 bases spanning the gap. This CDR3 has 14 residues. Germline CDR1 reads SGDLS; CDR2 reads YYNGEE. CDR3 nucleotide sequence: TGTGCCAGCAGTGATGGTAGCGGCAATCAGCCCCAGCATTTT. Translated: CASSDGSGNQPQHF. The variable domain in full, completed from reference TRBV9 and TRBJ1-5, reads DSGVTQTPKHLITATGQRVTLRCSPRSGDLSVYWYQQSLDQGLQFLIQYYNGEERAKGNILERFSAQQFPDLHSELNLSSLELGDSALYFCASSDGSGNQPQHFGDGTRLSIL.

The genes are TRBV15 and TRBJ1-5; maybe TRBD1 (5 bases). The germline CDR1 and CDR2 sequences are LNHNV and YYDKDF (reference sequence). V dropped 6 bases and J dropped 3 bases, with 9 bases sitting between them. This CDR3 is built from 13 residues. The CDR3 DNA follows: TGTGCCACCAGGATCGGACACAATCAGCCCCAGCATTTT. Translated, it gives CATRIGHNQPQHF.

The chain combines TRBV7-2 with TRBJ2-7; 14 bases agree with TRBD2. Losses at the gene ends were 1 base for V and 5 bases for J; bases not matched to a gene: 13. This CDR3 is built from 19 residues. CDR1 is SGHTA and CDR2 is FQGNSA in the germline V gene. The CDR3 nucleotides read TGTGCCAGCAGCTTAGATTTCGGGGGGGGACTAGCGGGAGAAGACGAGCAGTACTTC. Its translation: CASSLDFGGGLAGEDEQYF.

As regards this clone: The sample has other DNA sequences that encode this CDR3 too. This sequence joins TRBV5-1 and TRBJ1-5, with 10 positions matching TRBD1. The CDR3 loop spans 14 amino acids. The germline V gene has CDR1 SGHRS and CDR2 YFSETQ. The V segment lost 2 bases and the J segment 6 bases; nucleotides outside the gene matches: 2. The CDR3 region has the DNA TGCGCCAGCAGCTTCGGACAGGGGGGTCAGCCCCAGCATTTT. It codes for CASSFGQGGQPQHF.

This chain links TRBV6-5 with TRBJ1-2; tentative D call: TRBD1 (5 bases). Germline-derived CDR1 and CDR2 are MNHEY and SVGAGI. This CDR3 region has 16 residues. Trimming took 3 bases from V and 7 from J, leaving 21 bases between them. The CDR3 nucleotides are TGTGCCAGCAGTTATCAGAGGTGGGGGGAAACCTTTGGCTACACCTTC. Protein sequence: CASSYQRWGETFGYTF.

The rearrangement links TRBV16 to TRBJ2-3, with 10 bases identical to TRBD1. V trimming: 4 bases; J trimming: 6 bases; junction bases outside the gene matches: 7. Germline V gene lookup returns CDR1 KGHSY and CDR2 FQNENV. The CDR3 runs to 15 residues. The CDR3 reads CASSLSGTGDDTQYF. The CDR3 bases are TGTGCCAGCAGCCTGTCCGGGACAGGGGATGATACGCAGTATTTT.

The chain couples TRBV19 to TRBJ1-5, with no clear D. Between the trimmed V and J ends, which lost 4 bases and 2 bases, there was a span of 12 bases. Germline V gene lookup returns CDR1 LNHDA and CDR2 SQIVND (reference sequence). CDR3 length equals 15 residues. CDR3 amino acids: CASSKGTQGNQPQHF. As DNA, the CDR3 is TGTGCCAGTAGTAAAGGAACCCAGGGCAATCAGCCCCAGCATTTT. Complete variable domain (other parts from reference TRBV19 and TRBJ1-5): DGGITQSPKYLFRKEGQNVTLSCEQNLNHDAMYWYRQDPGQGLRLIYYSQIVNDFQKGDIAEGYSVSREKKESFPLTVTSAQKNPTAFYLCASSKGTQGNQPQHFGDGTRLSIL.

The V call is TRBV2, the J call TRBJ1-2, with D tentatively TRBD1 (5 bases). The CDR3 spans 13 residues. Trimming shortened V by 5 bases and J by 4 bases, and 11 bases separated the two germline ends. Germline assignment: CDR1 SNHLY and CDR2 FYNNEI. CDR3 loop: CASSSTAIYGYTF. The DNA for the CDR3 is TGTGCCAGCAGTTCGACAGCAATCTATGGCTACACCTTC.